The 25 T cell receptor beta chains listed next were all sequenced from one sample in a study of cytomegalovirus exposure and HLA in healthy donors. The PCR had 60 Vbeta and 13 Jbeta primers. TCRdb keeps only in-frame clones here, not all; method: immunoSEQ multiplex PCR. The sample includes approximately 89,000 clones, around 74% of them seen just once. Sequencing was carried out using PBMCs. These receptors originate from a man aged 25-45 years in good health and CMV-seropositive.

The chain is built from TRBV28 and TRBJ1-5; 7 positions agree with TRBD1. V lost 5 bases to trimming and J lost 2 bases; unmatched junction nucleotides: 6. Germline V CDR1 and CDR2: MDHEN, SYDVKM. This CDR3 has 15 amino acids. The CDR3 here is CASSIPGTGNQPQHF. In DNA form, the CDR3 reads TGTGCCAGCAGTATTCCCGGGACAGGCAATCAGCCCCAGCATTTT.

The V call is TRBV30, the J call TRBJ2-3; a weak D match, TRBD2 (5 bases). In germline, CDR1 is GTSNPN, CDR2 SVGIG (reference sequence). The V gene lost 3 bases and the J gene lost 4 bases, with 8 bases spanning the gap. This CDR3 region has 12 residues. The chain's CDR3 is CAWRAGADTQYF. The CDR3 DNA follows: TGTGCCTGGAGAGCCGGGGCAGATACGCAGTATTTT.

The J gene is TRBJ2-1, the V gene TRBV6-5, with D perhaps matching TRBD1 (5 bases). The V end was cut by 5 bases, the J end by 9 bases, with 17 bases between. The CDR3 consists of 14 residues. The germline V gene has CDR1 MNHEY and CDR2 SVGAGI. The CDR3 loop is CASSLGPGYGEQFF. The CDR3 DNA reads as TGTGCCAGCAGTCTCGGTCCAGGGTACGGTGAGCAGTTCTTC.

V usage is TRBV4-1 and J usage is TRBJ2-7, with 9 positions matching TRBD2. CDR3 size: 15 residues. The germline V gene has CDR1 MGHRA and CDR2 YSYEKL. The V segment lost 2 bases and the J segment 4 bases; nucleotides outside the gene matches: 6. The CDR3 here is CASSQNSGGRYEQYF. In nucleotides, the CDR3 is TGCGCCAGCAGCCAAAATAGCGGGGGAAGGTACGAGCAGTACTTC.

In this sample, this clone turned up once. This sequence joins TRBV2 and TRBJ1-6; D ambiguous. The V end was cut by 2 bases, the J end by 4 bases, with 9 bases between. This CDR3 has 15 residues. Germline assignment: CDR1 SNHLY and CDR2 FYNNEI. Here the CDR3 reads CASSERSAYNSPLHF. The CDR3 DNA sequence: TGTGCCAGCAGTGAACGGAGTGCTTATAATTCACCCCTCCACTTT.

The chain combines TRBV5-1 with TRBJ2-7; weak D call: TRBD2 (5 bases). V was trimmed by 4 bases and J by 6 bases, leaving 20 bases between them. The germline V gene encodes CDR1 SGHRS and CDR2 YFSETQ. The CDR3 runs 15 residues. The CDR3 nucleotides read TGCGCCAGCAGCCAGAGGGTTGGCACGGGGAGCGAGCAGTACTTC. Protein: CASSQRVGTGSEQYF.

The V gene is TRBV28, the J gene TRBJ2-4; the D is unclear. V lost 6 bases and J 0 bases, leaving 9 bases between the germline ends. This CDR3 has 14 residues. CDR1 MDHEN and CDR2 SYDVKM come from the germline V gene. CDR3 amino acids: CASRQRLAKNIQYF. The CDR3 bases are TGTGCCAGCAGACAAAGATTAGCCAAAAACATTCAGTACTTC.

This clone was seen a few times. The V gene is TRBV30, the J gene TRBJ1-4, with 9 bases matching TRBD1. Germline V gives CDR1 GTSNPN, CDR2 SVGIG (reference sequence). The ends lost 1 base at V and 8 bases at J; junction bases unmatched: 5. The CDR3 spans 14 residues. CDR3 loop: CAWSAGQGSEKLFF. The CDR3 bases are TGTGCCTGGAGTGCCGGACAGGGGAGCGAAAAACTGTTTTTT.

The chain has TRBV30 and TRBJ1-2; a possible D gene is TRBD1 (6 bases). Looked up from germline, CDR1 is GTSNPN and CDR2 is SVGIG (reference sequence). The CDR3 extends over 15 amino acids. Deletions cut 2 bases from V and 5 bases from J, with 18 bases between. DNA of the CDR3: TGTGCCTGGAGTTGGACAGTGCATCGATTGTATGGCTACACCTTC. Amino acids: CAWSWTVHRLYGYTF.

The rearrangement joins TRBV19 to TRBJ1-1, with 8 bases lining up with TRBD1. Germline CDR1 reads LNHDA; CDR2 reads SQIVND (reference sequence). The V gene end was trimmed by 6 bases and the J gene end by 2 bases; junction bases not matched to a gene: 5. The CDR3 has 14 residues. CDR3 sequence (DNA): TGTGCCAGTAGCCTTGGACAGGGAAACACTGAAGCTTTCTTT. Protein product: CASSLGQGNTEAFF.

The sample holds a few counts of this clone. The rearrangement links TRBV5-1 to TRBJ1-1; TRBD1 aligns across 8 bases. Germline-derived CDR1 and CDR2 are SGHRS and YFSETQ. The V gene end was trimmed by 4 bases and the J gene end by 1 base; junction bases not matched to a gene: 12. This CDR3 is 17 amino acids long. Here the CDR3 reads CASSGGTGRMANTEAFF. Here the CDR3 DNA reads TGCGCCAGCAGCGGGGGGACAGGCCGTATGGCGAACACTGAAGCTTTCTTT. The full variable domain, its missing parts supplied by reference TRBV5-1 and TRBJ1-1, is KAGVTQTPRYLIKTRGQQVTLSCSPISGHRSVSWYQQTPGQGLQFLFEYFSETQRNKGNFPGRFSGRQFSNSRSEMNVSTLELGDSALYLCASSGGTGRMANTEAFFGQGTRLTVV.

The table lists this clone with a count of one. The chain employs TRBV5-4 and TRBJ2-3; D is undetermined. The CDR3 runs to 13 residues. V was pared by 4 bases and J by 0 bases, with 6 bases between. CDR1 and CDR2 from the germline V gene are SGHNT and YYREEE (reference sequence). CDR3 sequence (DNA): TGTGCCAGCAGCCCGAGTAGCACAGATACGCAGTATTTT. It translates to CASSPSSTDTQYF.

This rearrangement joins TRBV9 to TRBJ2-7; perhaps TRBD1 as D (6 bases). The germline V gene encodes CDR1 SGDLS and CDR2 YYNGEE. Trimming left V 4 bases short and J 0 bases short, with 11 bases between. The CDR3 runs 14 residues. CDR3 coding DNA: TGTGCCAGCAGCAAGACAGGAACCTCCTACGAGCAGTACTTC. Amino acid sequence: CASSKTGTSYEQYF.

This clone was counted only a few times. The V and J genes are TRBV6-4 and TRBJ2-7; 10 nucleotides match TRBD2. V lost 7 bases and J lost 3; bases outside the gene matches: 9. CDR1 and CDR2 (germline): MRHNA, SNTAGT. This CDR3 comprises 15 residues. This chain's CDR3 is CASTEASGGLYEQYF. In nucleotides, the CDR3 is TGTGCCAGCACCGAGGCTAGCGGGGGACTCTACGAGCAGTACTTC.

This clone was seen a few times. J is TRBJ2-7 and V is TRBV6-5; 8 bases match TRBD1. The CDR3 runs 16 residues. In germline, CDR1 is MNHEY, CDR2 SVGAGI. Trimming removed 2 bases from V and 3 bases from J; junction bases left unmatched: 9. The CDR3 nucleotides are TGTGCCAGCAGTTACGCGACGACAGGGGTACTCTACGAGCAGTACTTC. This encodes CASSYATTGVLYEQYF.

As DNA, the CDR3 is TGTGCCAGTAGTATACGGCCGGACAGGGGAACCACAGATACGCAGTATTTT. The encoded protein is CASSIRPDRGTTDTQYF. The chain combines TRBV19 with TRBJ2-3; 9 bases align to TRBD1. This CDR3 region has 17 residues. Germline CDR1 reads LNHDA; CDR2 reads SQIVND (reference sequence). V gave up 2 bases and J gave up 2 bases; unmatched junction bases: 8.

The genes are TRBV5-4 and TRBJ2-3; D is unclear. This CDR3 has 12 amino acids. The germline V gene encodes CDR1 SGHNT and CDR2 YYREEE (reference sequence). Between the trimmed V and J ends, which lost 10 bases and 10 bases, there was a span of 19 bases. The CDR3 here is CAVMDGPTPQYF. Here the CDR3 DNA reads TGTGCCGTTATGGATGGGCCCACGCCGCAGTATTTT.

V usage is TRBV5-1 and J usage is TRBJ2-7; D remains ambiguous. With 0 bases removed from V and 4 bases from J, the gap between germline ends came to 5 bases. The CDR3 covers 12 residues. Germline values: CDR1 SGHRS, CDR2 YFSETQ. CDR3 residues: CASSLVHYEQYF. The CDR3 coding sequence is TGCGCCAGCAGCTTGGTCCATTACGAGCAGTACTTC. The complete variable domain, with remaining parts taken from reference TRBV5-1 and TRBJ2-7, reads KAGVTQTPRYLIKTRGQQVTLSCSPISGHRSVSWYQQTPGQGLQFLFEYFSETQRNKGNFPGRFSGRQFSNSRSEMNVSTLELGDSALYLCASSLVHYEQYFGPGTRLTVT.

This clone was observed once. The chain combines TRBV21-1 with TRBJ1-1. TRBV21-1 is designated a pseudogene. The CDR3 totals 17 residues. This chain's CDR3 is CASSPVRRGGRNTEAFF. CDR3 DNA: TGTGCCAGCAGCCCCGTTCGTCGGGGGGGCAGGAACACTGAAGCTTTCTTT.

In DNA, the CDR3 is TGTGCCAGTACCCCCGACGGACAGGGGGGAACTAATGAAAAACTGTTTTTT. Residues: CASTPDGQGGTNEKLFF. V usage is TRBV19 and J usage is TRBJ1-4; 10 bases are shared with TRBD1. The germline CDR1 and CDR2 sequences are LNHDA and SQIVND (reference sequence). The J segment lost 1 base and the V segment lost 7 bases, leaving 9 bases of the junction unmatched. The CDR3 spans 17 residues. The whole variable domain, filled in from reference TRBV19 and TRBJ1-4, reads DGGITQSPKYLFRKEGQNVTLSCEQNLNHDAMYWYRQDPGQGLRLIYYSQIVNDFQKGDIAEGYSVSREKKESFPLTVTSAQKNPTAFYLCASTPDGQGGTNEKLFFGSGTQLSVL.

This sequence joins TRBV2 and TRBJ2-5; D unresolved. Germline values: CDR1 SNHLY, CDR2 FYNNEI. The V end was cut by 7 bases, the J end by 5 bases, with 11 bases between. This CDR3 region has 12 residues. CDR3 DNA: TGTGCCAGCATAAAATCACTTGAGACCCAGTACTTC. It yields the protein CASIKSLETQYF.

V usage is TRBV6-8 and J usage is TRBJ1-2; D unresolved. Trimming removed 5 bases from V and 3 bases from J, with 22 bases in between. The CDR3 spans 17 residues. Germline values: CDR1 MNHGY, CDR2 SAAAGT. CDR3 DNA sequence: TGTGCCAGCAGTGAGGTACCGATTCGGAACGTCGACTATGGCTACACCTTC. This gives the protein CASSEVPIRNVDYGYTF.

The J gene is TRBJ1-1, the V gene TRBV19; tentative D call: TRBD1 (6 bases). Germline V gene data show CDR1 as LNHDA and CDR2 as SQIVND (reference sequence). The CDR3 has 15 residues. The V gene lost 5 bases and the J gene lost 4 bases, with 17 bases spanning the gap. Here the CDR3 reads CASSSRTGGGTEAFF. The CDR3 region has the DNA TGTGCCAGTAGTTCCCGTACGGGAGGGGGCACTGAAGCTTTCTTT.

The chain links TRBV5-1 to TRBJ1-1; D is perhaps TRBD1 (6 bases). The germline gives CDR1 SGHRS, CDR2 YFSETQ. The CDR3 is made up of 13 amino acids. V lost 4 bases and J lost 5, with 12 bases in between. The CDR3: CASSRQQGTEAFF. The DNA of the CDR3 is TGCGCCAGCAGCAGACAACAGGGAACTGAAGCTTTCTTT.

The CDR3 DNA is TGCGCCAGCAGCCAGTCGACACCGGATCAAAAACTGTTTTTT. Its protein product is CASSQSTPDQKLFF. The chain combines TRBV4-1 with TRBJ1-4, with no clear D. Trimming left V 3 bases short and J 9 bases short, with 14 bases between. Germline values: CDR1 MGHRA, CDR2 YSYEKL. The CDR3 is 14 residues long.